Each of the 15 T cell receptor beta chains below was sequenced from the same sample in a study of T cell clonotyping in hematopoietic cell transplantation (dated by TCRdb to the early 2020s). The library was produced with the immunoSEQ multiplex PCR assay. This is the immuneACCESS table as TCRdb keeps it, with only in-frame sequences that have V and J called. A part of the clones is gone; compared with another copy, unresolved V genes explain less than half, and the rest is unexplained. Within this sample are 30,000 to 40,000 clones, with roughly 94% of them counted one time only. The ten biggest clones cover 1.5% to 2% of the sample. Explained via the paper, the time point label denotes: recipient sample about 28 days before transplant, after cytoreduction. The input for sequencing was peripheral blood mononuclear cells, taken before stem cell transplant. The receptor source for this set is a man aged 35-49 years with chronic myeloid leukemia. Some clones in this sample may be carry-over from other donors' samples.

The rearrangement joins TRBV11-3 to TRBJ1-1, with D unresolved. V was pared by 7 bases and J by 1 base, with 13 bases between. Germline CDR1 SGHNT, CDR2 YENEEA. The CDR3 totals 14 residues. CDR3 coding DNA: TGTGCCAGCACCCCGGAGCAGTCGAACACTGAAGCTTTCTTT. Amino acids: CASTPEQSNTEAFF.

The chain uses TRBV28 and TRBJ2-1; D possibly uses TRBD1 or TRBD2 (5 bases each). V was shortened by 6 bases and J by 5 bases, with 8 bases between the two germline ends. The CDR3 runs 12 residues. In germline, CDR1 is MDHEN, CDR2 SYDVKM. For the CDR3, the DNA is TGTGCCAGCAGGGGACCTAACAATGAGCAGTTCTTC. Translated: CASRGPNNEQFF.

This rearrangement joins TRBV2 to TRBJ2-7, with D possibly being TRBD1 or TRBD2 (6 bases each). Trimming removed 8 bases from V and 6 bases from J, with 17 bases in between. From germline, CDR1 is SNHLY and CDR2 FYNNEI. The CDR3 spans 13 residues. CDR3 amino acids: CASEVGSGAEQYF. The CDR3 bases are TGTGCCAGCGAGGTAGGGTCGGGGGCCGAGCAGTACTTC.

The V and J genes are TRBV7-2 and TRBJ1-6; the D is unclear. This CDR3 is built from 17 residues. Trimming took 2 bases from V and 7 from J, leaving 18 bases between them. Germline V CDR1 and CDR2: SGHTA, FQGNSA. Here the CDR3 DNA reads TGTGCCAGCAGCTTAAATCCAAGACCCCGAAGAAATTCACCCCTCCACTTT. This encodes CASSLNPRPRRNSPLHF.

The chain is built from TRBV9 and TRBJ2-5, with TRBD2 matching 15 bases. The V segment lost 0 bases and the J segment 1 base; nucleotides outside the gene matches: 1. This CDR3 is built from 17 residues. Per germline, CDR1 SGDLS and CDR2 YYNGEE. The DNA of the CDR3 is TGTGCCAGCAGCGTAGGGACTAGCGGGGGGGGCCAAGAGACCCAGTACTTC. It codes for CASSVGTSGGGQETQYF.

The chain combines TRBV7-8 with TRBJ1-6; 7 bases align to TRBD1. V was clipped by 5 bases and J by 3 bases; unmatched bases: 13. Germline CDR1 and CDR2: SGHVS and FQNEAQ. This CDR3 has 18 amino acids. The CDR3 DNA follows: TGTGCCAGCAGCCAAGAGAGGGGAGGGGGCGGCTATAATTCACCCCTCCACTTT. It codes for CASSQERGGGGYNSPLHF.

The rearrangement uses TRBV4-3 and TRBJ2-7; D is perhaps TRBD1 (6 bases). Germline V lookup: CDR1 LGHNA, CDR2 YSLEER. V lost 3 bases and J lost 0, with 12 bases in between. The CDR3 is made up of 15 amino acids. The CDR3 protein is CASSQGHSSSYEQYF. The CDR3 coding sequence is TGCGCCAGCAGCCAGGGACACTCGAGCTCCTACGAGCAGTACTTC.

This clone was detected once. The chain combines TRBV7-2 with TRBJ1-6; D is unresolved. V lost 7 bases, J lost 8 bases, and 15 bases lay in between. The CDR3 contains 14 residues. Germline V lookup: CDR1 SGHTA, CDR2 FQGNSA. CDR3: CASTRGREDSPLHF. In DNA, the CDR3 is TGTGCCAGCACCCGAGGGCGGGAAGATTCACCCCTCCACTTT.

V is TRBV11-2 and J is TRBJ2-5, with 12 bases aligning to TRBD2. Germline V gene sequence: CDR1 SGHAT, CDR2 FQNNGV. Losses at the gene ends were 5 bases for V and 2 bases for J; bases not matched to a gene: 15. The length of the CDR3 is 19 residues. The CDR3: CASSPQLPLLAGGQETQYF. The CDR3 region has the DNA TGTGCCAGCAGCCCACAACTCCCCCTACTAGCGGGGGGACAAGAGACCCAGTACTTC.

This chain links TRBV6-1 with TRBJ1-6, with D maybe TRBD1 (6 bases). The V and J ends lost 5 bases and 7 bases respectively, with 12 bases between them. The CDR3 has 14 residues. Germline-derived CDR1 and CDR2 are MNHNS and SASEGT. This chain's CDR3 is CASSPNRENSPLHF. The CDR3 coding sequence is TGTGCCAGCAGTCCCAACAGGGAGAATTCACCCCTCCACTTT.

The chain uses TRBV15 and TRBJ1-3; possible D gene TRBD1, 6 bases. Germline V CDR1 and CDR2: LNHNV, YYDKDF (reference sequence). V lost 0 bases to trimming and J lost 6 bases, with 9 bases between them. The CDR3 has 14 residues. DNA for the CDR3: TGTGCCACCAGCAGAGACCCAGGGGAAAACACCATATATTTT. Its translation is CATSRDPGENTIYF.

The chain carries TRBV6-5 and TRBJ1-6, with D possibly matching TRBD1 (6 bases). This CDR3 has 12 amino acids. Trimming cost V 6 bases and J 9 bases, with 9 bases left between them. Germline-derived CDR1 and CDR2 are MNHEY and SVGAGI. CDR3 DNA: TGTGCCAGCAGAGGACAGAGTTCACCCCTCCACTTT. Translated, it gives CASRGQSSPLHF.

This clone is a singleton in its sample. This chain's CDR3 is CAISGGYGYTF. DNA of the CDR3: TGTGCCATCAGTGGGGGCTATGGCTACACCTTC. The gene calls are TRBV10-3 and TRBJ1-2; no clear D. The germline V gene has CDR1 ENHRY and CDR2 SYGVKD. This CDR3 contains 11 residues. Trimming took 4 bases from V and 4 from J, leaving 4 bases between them.

CDR3: CASSYSRVDEKLFF. DNA of the CDR3: TGTGCCAGCAGTTACTCCAGGGTAGATGAAAAACTGTTTTTT. V usage is TRBV6-6 and J usage is TRBJ1-4; D possibly corresponds to TRBD1 (5 bases). Germline V gene sequence: CDR1 MNHNY, CDR2 SVGAGI (reference sequence). The CDR3 has 14 residues. The V end was cut by 0 bases, the J end by 6 bases, with 8 bases between.

The count of this clone is one. This chain uses TRBV11-3 with TRBJ1-1, with unresolved D. The CDR3 is 16 residues long. Deletions cut 5 bases from V and 2 bases from J, with 18 bases between. The germline V gene has CDR1 SGHNT and CDR2 YENEEA. For the CDR3, the DNA is TGTGCCAGCAGCCCCCGGTGGGTGAGGCTAAACACTGAAGCTTTCTTT. It codes for CASSPRWVRLNTEAFF.